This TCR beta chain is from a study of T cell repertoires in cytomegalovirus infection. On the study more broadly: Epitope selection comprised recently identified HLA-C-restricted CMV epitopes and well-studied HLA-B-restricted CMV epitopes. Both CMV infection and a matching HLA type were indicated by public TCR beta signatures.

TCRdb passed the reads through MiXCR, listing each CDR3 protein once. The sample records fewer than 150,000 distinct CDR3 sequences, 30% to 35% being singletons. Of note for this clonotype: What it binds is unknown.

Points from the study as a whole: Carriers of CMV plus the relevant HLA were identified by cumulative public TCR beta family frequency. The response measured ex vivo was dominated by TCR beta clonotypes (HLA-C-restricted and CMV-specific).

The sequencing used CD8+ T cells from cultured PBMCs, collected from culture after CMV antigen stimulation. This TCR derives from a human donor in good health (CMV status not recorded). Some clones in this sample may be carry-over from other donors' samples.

The CDR3 sequence: CASSPGGQDTQYF. The DNA of the CDR3 is TGTGCCAGCAGCCCGGGGGGGCAGGATACGCAGTATTTT. The genes are TRBV7-9 and TRBJ2-3; 8 bases agree with TRBD2. The CDR3 has 13 residues. CDR1 SEHNR and CDR2 FQNEAQ come from the germline V gene (reference sequence). The junction had 4 bases not matched to a gene; V was cut back by 5 bases and J by 6 bases.